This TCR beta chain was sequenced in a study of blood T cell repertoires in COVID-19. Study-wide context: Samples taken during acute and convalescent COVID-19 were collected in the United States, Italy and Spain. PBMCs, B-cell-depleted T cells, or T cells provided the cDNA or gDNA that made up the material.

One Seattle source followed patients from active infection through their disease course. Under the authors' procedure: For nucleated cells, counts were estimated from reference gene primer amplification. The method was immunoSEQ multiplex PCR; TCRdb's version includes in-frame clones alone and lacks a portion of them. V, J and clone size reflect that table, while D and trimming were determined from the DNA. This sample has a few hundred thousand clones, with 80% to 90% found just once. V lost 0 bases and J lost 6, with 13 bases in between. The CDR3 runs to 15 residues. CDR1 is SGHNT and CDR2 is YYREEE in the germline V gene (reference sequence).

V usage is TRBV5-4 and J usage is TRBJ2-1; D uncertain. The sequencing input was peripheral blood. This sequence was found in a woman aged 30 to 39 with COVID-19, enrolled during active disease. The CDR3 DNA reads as TGTGCCAGCAGCTTGGGTTTAAGTGTGAGCAATGAGCAGTTCTTC. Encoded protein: CASSLGLSVSNEQFF. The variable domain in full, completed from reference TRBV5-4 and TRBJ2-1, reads ETGVTQSPTHLIKTRGQQVTLRCSSQSGHNTVSWYQQALGQGPQFIFQYYREEENGRGNFPPRFSGLQFPNYSSELNVNALELDDSALYLCASSLGLSVSNEQFFGPGTRLTVL.